Listed below are T cell receptor beta chains from one sample, sequenced in a study of blood T cell repertoires in COVID-19. Measured with immunoSEQ multiplex PCR; TCRdb has only the in-frame clones, and not every one. The sample holds roughly 97,000 clones; roughly 91% are singletons and the top ten take 6%. The sample comprised peripheral blood. Receptors were obtained from a human donor in a cohort sampled during active COVID-19. Both conserved end residues are part of each CDR3. Fields, in order: J gene, D gene, CDR3 length, V gene, CDR3 protein, CDR3 DNA. A D gene is named only where the DNA matches it firmly.

j_gene: TRBJ2-2
d_gene: TRBD2
len: 17
v_gene: TRBV24-1
CDR3aa: CATSDASSGRGTGELFF
CDR3nt: TGTGCCACCAGTGACGCGTCTAGCGGGAGGGGTACCGGGGAGCTGTTTTTT

j_gene: TRBJ2-1
d_gene: NA
len: 13
v_gene: TRBV11-2
CDR3aa: CASAFNGASEQFF
CDR3nt: TGTGCCAGCGCATTCAATGGGGCGAGTGAGCAGTTCTTC

j_gene: TRBJ2-3
d_gene: NA
len: 14
v_gene: TRBV28
CDR3aa: CASRVRGSTDTQYF
CDR3nt: TGTGCCAGCAGGGTGCGGGGCAGCACAGATACGCAGTATTTT

j_gene: TRBJ1-2
d_gene: NA
len: 15
v_gene: TRBV30
CDR3aa: CAWSPTFDGQYGYTF
CDR3nt: TGTGCCTGGAGTCCGACCTTCGACGGACAATATGGCTACACCTTC

j_gene: TRBJ1-5
d_gene: NA
len: 13
v_gene: TRBV21-1
CDR3aa: CASSTGRRQPQHF
CDR3nt: TGTGCCAGCAGCACGGGGAGGCGACAGCCCCAGCATTTT

j_gene: TRBJ2-7
d_gene: NA
len: 18
v_gene: TRBV6-2/TRBV6-3
CDR3aa: CASSRLAQSGPRSYEQYF
CDR3nt: TGTGCCAGCAGTCGCCTGGCCCAATCAGGGCCCCGCTCGTACGAGCAGTACTTC

j_gene: TRBJ2-3
d_gene: NA
len: 14
v_gene: TRBV7-2
CDR3aa: CASSFRQSTDTQYF
CDR3nt: TGTGCCAGCAGCTTTCGACAGAGCACAGATACGCAGTATTTT

j_gene: TRBJ2-7
d_gene: NA
len: 15
v_gene: TRBV28
CDR3aa: CASSFGRDFGYEQYF
CDR3nt: TGTGCCAGCAGTTTTGGACGGGATTTCGGCTACGAGCAGTACTTC

j_gene: TRBJ2-3
d_gene: TRBD1
len: 16
v_gene: TRBV5-5
CDR3aa: CASTGRTGTSTDTQYF
CDR3nt: TGTGCCAGCACCGGTCGGACAGGGACTAGCACAGATACGCAGTATTTT

j_gene: TRBJ1-4
d_gene: TRBD1
len: 11
v_gene: TRBV12-3/TRBV12-4
CDR3aa: CASSLAGTEFF
CDR3nt: TGTGCCAGCAGTCTGGCCGGGACAGAGTTTTTT

j_gene: TRBJ2-3
d_gene: TRBD2
len: 15
v_gene: TRBV9
CDR3aa: CASSVGGRRTDTQYF
CDR3nt: TGTGCCAGCAGCGTAGGCGGGAGGCGCACAGATACGCAGTATTTT

j_gene: TRBJ1-4
d_gene: TRBD1
len: 15
v_gene: TRBV6-5
CDR3aa: CASSMDRGQGEKLFF
CDR3nt: TGTGCCAGCAGCATGGACAGGGGGCAGGGTGAAAAACTGTTTTTT